A single sample gave rise to the 13 T cell receptor beta chains below, sequenced in a study of cytomegalovirus exposure and HLA in healthy donors. Primers for the PCR totalled 60 Vbeta and 13 Jbeta. The protocol was immunoSEQ multiplex PCR, while the TCRdb copy is restricted to in-frame clones and leaves out a portion. The table shows approximately 70,000 clones, with roughly 72% occurring only once. The sequencing sample was made of PBMCs. These receptors were obtained from a man in his fifties in good health and CMV-seronegative.

A word on this clone: Other DNA sequences in the same sample also yield this CDR3. The chain is built from TRBV5-4 and TRBJ1-4; D not resolved. There are 11 residues in the CDR3. Germline V gene data show CDR1 as SGHNT and CDR2 as YYREEE (reference sequence). V was trimmed by 4 bases and J by 5 bases, leaving 3 bases between them. Written as DNA, the CDR3 is TGTGCCAGCAGCCAGAATGAAAAACTGTTTTTT. Residues: CASSQNEKLFF.

The chain is built from TRBV7-2 and TRBJ2-5, with a weak D call TRBD2 (5 bases). CDR1 is SGHTA and CDR2 is FQGNSA in the germline V gene. With 1 base removed from V and 5 bases from J, the gap between germline ends came to 8 bases. There are 13 residues in the CDR3. CDR3 sequence: CASSLVSVETQYF. CDR3 in DNA: TGTGCCAGCAGCTTAGTTAGCGTGGAGACCCAGTACTTC. The full variable domain, with the rest looked up from reference TRBV7-2 and TRBJ2-5, is GAGVSQSPSNKVTEKGKDVELRCDPISGHTALYWYRQSLGQGLEFLIYFQGNSAPDKSGLPSDRFSAERTGGSVSTLTIQRTQQEDSAVYLCASSLVSVETQYFGPGTRLLVL.

This chain links TRBV7-9 with TRBJ1-1; no definite D call. Per the germline V gene, CDR1 is SEHNR and CDR2 is FQNEAQ (reference sequence). This CDR3 has 15 residues. Trimming removed 1 base at V and 0 bases at J, with 9 bases between. The CDR3 sequence: CASSLVWALNTEAFF. CDR3 coding DNA: TGTGCCAGCAGCTTAGTTTGGGCCTTGAACACTGAAGCTTTCTTT.

The chain combines TRBV2 with TRBJ2-3, with 9 positions matching TRBD1. Germline V gene data show CDR1 as SNHLY and CDR2 as FYNNEI. The trim removed 4 bases at V and 4 bases at J, leaving 9 bases unmatched. CDR3 length: 16 residues. The CDR3 nucleotides are TGTGCCAGCAGTGCTAACAGGGGGCTTTATTCAGATACGCAGTATTTT. This sequence encodes CASSANRGLYSDTQYF. The full variable domain, in which reference TRBV2 and TRBJ2-3 provide the parts outside the CDR3, is EPEVTQTPSHQVTQMGQEVILRCVPISNHLYFYWYRQILGQKVEFLVSFYNNEISEKSEIFDDQFSVERPDGSNFTLKIRSTKLEDSAMYFCASSANRGLYSDTQYFGPGTRLTVL.

The V and J genes are TRBV27 and TRBJ1-1, with D uncertain. This CDR3 has 12 amino acids. Trimming took off 6 bases at V and 0 bases at J, with 5 bases between the two ends. Germline V gene data show CDR1 as MNHEY and CDR2 as SMNVEV (reference sequence). In DNA, the CDR3 is TGTGCCAGCAGGGGCATGAACACTGAAGCTTTCTTT. This sequence encodes CASRGMNTEAFF.

J is TRBJ1-1 and V is TRBV13; 7 bases fit TRBD1. The CDR3 has 13 amino acids. Germline V gives CDR1 PRHDT, CDR2 FYEKMQ (reference sequence). V was clipped by 4 bases and J by 5 bases; unmatched bases: 4. The CDR3 here is CASSSQGRTEAFF. DNA of the CDR3: TGTGCCAGCAGCTCACAGGGGAGAACTGAAGCTTTCTTT.

The chain recombines TRBV2 with TRBJ2-5; D not resolved. Germline V CDR1 and CDR2: SNHLY, FYNNEI. V lost 4 bases and J lost 1, with 13 bases in between. This CDR3 contains 15 residues. CDR3 region: CASSATVSAQETQYF. CDR3 DNA sequence: TGTGCCAGCAGTGCGACTGTTTCGGCCCAAGAGACCCAGTACTTC.

On this clone itself: The junction departs from the called germline gene at one end, perhaps through a read error. V and J are TRBV6-1 and TRBJ2-7; D is possibly TRBD2 (6 bases). The CDR3 is 13 amino acids. Germline V gene data show CDR1 as MNHNS and CDR2 as SASEGT. CDR3 region: CASSDTVERASTF. CDR3 bases: TGTGCCAGCAGTGACACCGTGGAGCGGGCGAGCACCTTC.

This clone was found a few times. The CDR3: CASRGGQSAYEQYF. The CDR3 DNA reads as TGTGCCAGCAGGGGCGGACAGAGCGCCTACGAGCAGTACTTC. This rearrangement joins TRBV28 to TRBJ2-7, with TRBD1 as a possible D gene (6 bases). Germline V gene sequence: CDR1 MDHEN, CDR2 SYDVKM. This CDR3 contains 14 residues. The V gene lost 6 bases and the J gene lost 2 bases, with 14 bases spanning the gap. Supplemented by reference TRBV28 and TRBJ2-7, the full variable domain reads DVKVTQSSRYLVKRTGEKVFLECVQDMDHENMFWYRQDPGLGLRLIYFSYDVKMKEKGDIPEGYSVSREKKERFSLILESASTNQTSMYLCASRGGQSAYEQYFGPGTRLTVT.

This clone came up once. The chain couples TRBV18 to TRBJ1-3; 12 bases agree with TRBD1. Germline lookup yields CDR1 KGHSH and CDR2 LQKENI. Unmatched junction bases numbered 10, after V lost 5 bases and J lost 2 bases. The CDR3 totals 18 residues. For the CDR3, the DNA is TGTGCCAGCTCAACCGGGACAGGGGGCTTAGATGCTGGAAACACCATATATTTT. Encoded protein: CASSTGTGGLDAGNTIYF.

In nucleotides, the CDR3 is TGTGCCAGCAGCCTGGAGGACAGGAACACTGAAGCTTTCTTT. Encoded protein: CASSLEDRNTEAFF. The chain carries TRBV6-1 and TRBJ1-1; D possibly corresponds to TRBD1 (6 bases). The V and J ends lost 6 bases and 1 base respectively, with 12 bases between them. The CDR3 runs to 14 residues. CDR1 and CDR2 (germline): MNHNS, SASEGT.

The chain joins TRBV30 to TRBJ2-5; D uncertain. Germline V gene data show CDR1 as GTSNPN and CDR2 as SVGIG (reference sequence). V shed 3 bases and J shed 3 bases, with 5 bases lying between them. The CDR3 covers 11 residues. The CDR3 coding sequence is TGTGCCTGGAGCTCGGAAGAGACCCAGTACTTC. Translated: CAWSSEETQYF.

This clone was counted between two and nine times. CDR3 sequence (DNA): TGTGCCAGTAGTATAGGGAGAAATAACTATGGCTACACCTTC. Residues: CASSIGRNNYGYTF. The chain carries TRBV19 and TRBJ1-2; D gene ambiguous. The CDR3 is made up of 14 amino acids. CDR1 and CDR2 from the germline V gene are LNHDA and SQIVND (reference sequence). V was cut by 1 base and J by 1 base, with 7 bases left in between.